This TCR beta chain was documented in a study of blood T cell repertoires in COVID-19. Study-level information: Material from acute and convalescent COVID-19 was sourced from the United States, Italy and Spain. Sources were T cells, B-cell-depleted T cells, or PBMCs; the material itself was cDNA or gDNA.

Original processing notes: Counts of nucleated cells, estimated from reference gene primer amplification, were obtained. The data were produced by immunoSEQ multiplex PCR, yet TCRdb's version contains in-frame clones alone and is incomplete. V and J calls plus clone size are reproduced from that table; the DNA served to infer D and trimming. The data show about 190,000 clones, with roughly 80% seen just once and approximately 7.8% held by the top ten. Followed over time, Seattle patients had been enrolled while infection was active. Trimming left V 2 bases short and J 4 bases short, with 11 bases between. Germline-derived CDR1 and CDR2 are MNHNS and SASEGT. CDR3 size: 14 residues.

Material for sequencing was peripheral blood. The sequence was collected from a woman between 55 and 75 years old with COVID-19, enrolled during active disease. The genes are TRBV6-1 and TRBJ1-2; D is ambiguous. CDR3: CASSETGRFYGYTF. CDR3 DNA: TGTGCCAGCAGTGAAACGGGAAGATTCTATGGCTACACCTTC.